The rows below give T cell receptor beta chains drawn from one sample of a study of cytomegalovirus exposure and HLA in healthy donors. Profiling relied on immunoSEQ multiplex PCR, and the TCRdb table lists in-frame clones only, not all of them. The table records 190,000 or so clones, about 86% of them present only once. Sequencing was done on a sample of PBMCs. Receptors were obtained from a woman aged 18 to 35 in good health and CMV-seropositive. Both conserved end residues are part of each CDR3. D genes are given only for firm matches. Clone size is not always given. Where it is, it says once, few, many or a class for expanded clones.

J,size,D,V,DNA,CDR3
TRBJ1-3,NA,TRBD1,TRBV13,TGTGCCAGCAGCTTGGGACAGTTCTTCTCTGGAAACACCATATATTTT,CASSLGQFFSGNTIYF
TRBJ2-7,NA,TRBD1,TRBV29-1,TGCAGCGTTGAAGTATATGTCACGGGACAGGGGGCCTCCTACGAGCAGTACTTC,CSVEVYVTGQGASYEQYF
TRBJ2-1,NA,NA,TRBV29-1,TGCAGCGGCGCAACAGGGTCCGGTACACATGAGCAGTTCTTC,CSGATGSGTHEQFF
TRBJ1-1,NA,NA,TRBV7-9,TGTGCCAGCAGCTTATTCCGGGGTACGAGGACTGAAGCTTTCTTT,CASSLFRGTRTEAFF
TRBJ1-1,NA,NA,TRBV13,TGTGCCAGCAGCACATCGAACACTGAAGCTTTCTTT,CASSTSNTEAFF
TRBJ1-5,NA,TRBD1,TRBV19,TGTGCCAGTAGTTCTGGGACAGGGGGAGGCCAGCCCCAGCATTTT,CASSSGTGGGQPQHF
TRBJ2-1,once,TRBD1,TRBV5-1,TGCGCCAGCAGCTTGGTGTTAATGCAGGGGGCAGTTAATGAGCAGTTCTTC,CASSLVLMQGAVNEQFF
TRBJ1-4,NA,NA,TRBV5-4,TGTGCCAGCAGCTTGGTCGTCGGGGAAAAACTGTTTTTT,CASSLVVGEKLFF
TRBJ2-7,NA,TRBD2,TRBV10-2,TGCGCCAGCAGTGAATTAGCGGGGGGCCCCTACGAGCAGTACTTC,CASSELAGGPYEQYF
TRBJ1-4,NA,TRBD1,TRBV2,TGTGCCAGCAGCTTTTCAGGGACAGGGAGTGAAAAACTGTTTTTT,CASSFSGTGSEKLFF
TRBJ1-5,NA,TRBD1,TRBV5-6,TGTGCCAGCAGCCTAAATCGGGGACAGGGGGCCAATCAGCCCCAGCATTTT,CASSLNRGQGANQPQHF
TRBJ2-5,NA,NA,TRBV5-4,TGTGCCAGCAGCTTGGAAGCAAGGCGGCGGGGTGAAGAGACCCAGTACTTC,CASSLEARRRGEETQYF
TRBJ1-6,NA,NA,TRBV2,TGTGCCAGCAGCCAGGACAGTAATTCACCCCTCCACTTT,CASSQDSNSPLHF
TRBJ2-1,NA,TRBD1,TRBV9,TGTGCCAGCAGCGTAGCCGCCCAACAGGGGGCCAATGAGCAGTTCTTC,CASSVAAQQGANEQFF
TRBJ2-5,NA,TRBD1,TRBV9,TGTGCCAGCAGCGTAGAGGGACAGGAACAAGAGACCCAGTACTTC,CASSVEGQEQETQYF
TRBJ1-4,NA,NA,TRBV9,TGTGCCAGCAATCCAGGGCGTATGGGTGAAAAACTGTTTTTT,CASNPGRMGEKLFF
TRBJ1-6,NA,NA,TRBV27,TGTGCCAGCAGAAGGACGGGAAATTCACCCCTCCACTTT,CASRRTGNSPLHF
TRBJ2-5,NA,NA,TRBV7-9,TGTGCCAGCAGCTTAGTTGTTTCGGAAGAGACCCAGTACTTC,CASSLVVSEETQYF
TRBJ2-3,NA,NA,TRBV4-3,TGCGCCAGCAGCCAAGAACCCAGAAACACAGATACGCAGTATTTT,CASSQEPRNTDTQYF
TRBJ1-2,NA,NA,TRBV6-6,TGTGCCAGCAGTGGCGACAGGACCAACTATGGCTACACCTTC,CASSGDRTNYGYTF
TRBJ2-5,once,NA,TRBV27,TGTGCCAGCAGATCCAGGGGACACCAAGAGACCCAGTACTTC,CASRSRGHQETQYF
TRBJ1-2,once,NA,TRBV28,TGTGCCAGCAGTTTATCTACCTCCTATGGCTACACCTTC,CASSLSTSYGYTF
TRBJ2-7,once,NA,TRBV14,TGTGCCAGCAGTCTAGAGACTAGTCCCCTCTACGAGCAGTACTTC,CASSLETSPLYEQYF
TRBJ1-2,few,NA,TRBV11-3,TGTGCCAGCAGCTCCGGAGGGCAGGGCTACACCTTC,CASSSGGQGYTF
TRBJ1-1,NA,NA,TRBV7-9,TGTGCCAGCACCACGGGACTGGGATTGTATGAAGCTTTCTTT,CASTTGLGLYEAFF
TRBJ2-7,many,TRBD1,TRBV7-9,TGTGCCAGCAGCTTATTGGGAAGGTGGACCGGGACAGAGTACTACGAGCAGTACTTC,CASSLLGRWTGTEYYEQYF
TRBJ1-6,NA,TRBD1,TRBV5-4,TGTGCCAGCAGCTTGGGGGACAGGGCCCGTTCCTCACCCCTCCACTTT,CASSLGDRARSSPLHF
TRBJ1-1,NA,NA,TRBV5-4,TGTGCCAGCAGCCTAAAAACAGGGAACACTGAAGCTTTCTTT,CASSLKTGNTEAFF
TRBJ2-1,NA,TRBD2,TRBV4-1,TGCGCCAGCAGCCAAGATTGGGGACTAGCCTACAATGAGCAGTTCTTC,CASSQDWGLAYNEQFF
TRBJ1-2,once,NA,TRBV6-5,TGTGCCAGCAGTTATGAGGGCTCCGCTAACTATGGCTACACCTTC,CASSYEGSANYGYTF
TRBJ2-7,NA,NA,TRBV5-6,TGTGCCAGCAGCTTACAGGGTACCTTCGAGCAGTACTTC,CASSLQGTFEQYF
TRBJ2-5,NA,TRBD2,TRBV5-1,TGCGCCAGCAGCTCGGGGACTAGCGGGGGGAAAGAGACCCAGTACTTC,CASSSGTSGGKETQYF
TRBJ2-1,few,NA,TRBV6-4,TGTGCCAGCAGTTGGGGACTCAGCTCCTACAATGAGCAGTTCTTC,CASSWGLSSYNEQFF
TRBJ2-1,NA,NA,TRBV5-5,TGTGCCAGCAGCCCAACAGGGTTGGGAAATGAGCAGTTCTTC,CASSPTGLGNEQFF
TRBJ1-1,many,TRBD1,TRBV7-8,TGTGCCAGCAGCGGGGGACAGTACACTGAAGCTTTCTTT,CASSGGQYTEAFF
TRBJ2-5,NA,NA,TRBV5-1,TGCGCCAGCAGCTTGGAGGGACACGCTGCGGGGGTAGAGACCCAGTACTTC,CASSLEGHAAGVETQYF
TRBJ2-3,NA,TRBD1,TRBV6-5,TGTGCCAGCAGTTTCCGGACAGGCATCACAGATACGCAGTATTTT,CASSFRTGITDTQYF
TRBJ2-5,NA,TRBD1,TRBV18,TGTGCCAGCTCTAGGGACAGGGGAAAGACCCAGTACTTC,CASSRDRGKTQYF
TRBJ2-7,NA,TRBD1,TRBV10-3,TGTGCCATCAGTCCGGGACAGGGGTTCGGCGAGCAGTACTTC,CAISPGQGFGEQYF
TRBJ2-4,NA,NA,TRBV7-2,TGTGCCAGCAGCTTACGACTAGAGGTGGTTCAGTACTTC,CASSLRLEVVQYF
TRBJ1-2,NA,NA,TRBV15,TGTGCCACCAGCAGAGATCGGGGTACTTCACCATTCTATGGCTACACCTTC,CATSRDRGTSPFYGYTF
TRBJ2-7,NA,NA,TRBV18,TGTGCCAGCTCACCACCAGGGGCAATAGTCTACGAGCAGTACTTC,CASSPPGAIVYEQYF
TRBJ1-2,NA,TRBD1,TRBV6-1,TGTGCCAGCAGTGTTGGACAGGGGAAAAGCTACACCTTC,CASSVGQGKSYTF
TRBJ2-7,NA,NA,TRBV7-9,TGTGCCAGCAGCCCAGACAGTACCTACGAGCAGTACTTC,CASSPDSTYEQYF
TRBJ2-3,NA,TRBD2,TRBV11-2,TGTGCCAGCAGTCTTCAAGGCGCGGGGGGTTCAGATACGCAGTATTTT,CASSLQGAGGSDTQYF
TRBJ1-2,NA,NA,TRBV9,TGTGCCAGCAGCGTTGGGTCGACAGAAAACTATGGCTACACCTTC,CASSVGSTENYGYTF
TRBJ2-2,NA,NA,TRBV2,TGTGCCAGCAGTATTGAACAGGGTATCACCGGGGAGCTGTTTTTT,CASSIEQGITGELFF
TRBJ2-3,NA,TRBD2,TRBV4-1,TGCGCCAGCAGCCAAGAAGCGGGGGCCCGCACAGATACGCAGTATTTT,CASSQEAGARTDTQYF
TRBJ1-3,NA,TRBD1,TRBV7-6,TGTGCCAGCAGTCCAGACAGGGGGCGCAGAAACACCATATATTTT,CASSPDRGRRNTIYF